This passage covers 15 T cell receptor beta chains from one sample sequenced in a study of T-cell memory formation after mild COVID-19. TCRdb independently ran MiXCR on the 5' RACE reads; one entry per CDR3 protein. The data contain more than 100,000 distinct CDR3 sequences, 5% to 6.5% of them singletons. Sequencing was performed on PBMCs or a T cell subset sorted from them (not recorded which). The receptor source for this set is an adult woman who had mild COVID-19 (a few samples of this study predate the infection). Cell type and time point are not known.

This clonotype was detected many times. V is TRBV5-1 and J is TRBJ2-3; TRBD2 aligns across 7 bases. CDR1 is SGHRS, CDR2 YFSETQ, per germline. The J segment lost 0 bases and the V segment lost 5 bases, leaving 9 bases of the junction unmatched. The CDR3 runs to 16 residues. The CDR3: CASRLQGAGSTDTQYF. The CDR3 coding sequence is TGCGCCAGCAGACTCCAAGGAGCGGGAAGCACAGATACGCAGTATTTT. Complete variable domain (other parts from reference TRBV5-1 and TRBJ2-3): KAGVTQTPRYLIKTRGQQVTLSCSPISGHRSVSWYQQTPGQGLQFLFEYFSETQRNKGNFPGRFSGRQFSNSRSEMNVSTLELGDSALYLCASRLQGAGSTDTQYFGPGTRLTVL.

The chain employs TRBV30 and TRBJ1-2; D perhaps matches TRBD1 (6 bases). Trimming stripped 3 bases from V and 4 bases from J, with 15 bases between. Germline V CDR1 and CDR2: GTSNPN, SVGIG (reference sequence). CDR3 length equals 14 residues. CDR3 residues: CAWRAQTGLYGYTF. CDR3 nucleotide sequence: TGTGCCTGGAGGGCCCAGACAGGACTCTATGGCTACACCTTC.

This clonotype showed up many times. Here the CDR3 DNA reads TGTGCCAGCAGCCCTCGTACGGCAGATACGCAGTATTTT. It encodes CASSPRTADTQYF. The chain is built from TRBV7-9 and TRBJ2-3; D unresolved. This CDR3 spans 13 amino acids. Germline assignment: CDR1 SEHNR and CDR2 FQNEAQ (reference sequence). Trimming removed 5 bases at V and 4 bases at J, with 10 bases between.

The rearrangement links TRBV29-1 to TRBJ2-7, with 7 nucleotides matching TRBD2. CDR3 length: 13 amino acids. V lost 2 bases to trimming and J lost 6 bases; unmatched junction nucleotides: 7. Germline-derived CDR1 and CDR2 are SQVTM and ANQGSEA. CDR3 DNA sequence: TGCAGCGTTGAACGGACGGGAGGCCTCGAGCAGTACTTC. Its translation: CSVERTGGLEQYF.

In its sample, this clonotype was seen many times. The rearrangement joins TRBV7-3 to TRBJ2-5, with 12 bases lining up with TRBD2. Germline CDR1 and CDR2: SGHTA and FQGTGA. The CDR3 loop spans 18 amino acids. J was trimmed by 4 bases and V by 5 bases; bases with no gene match: 14. DNA of the CDR3: TGTGCCAGCAGCCGCGGGGCTAGCGGGGGGGCGAGTCGAGAGACCCAGTACTTC. Amino acids: CASSRGASGGASRETQYF.

This clonotype was picked up many times. This rearrangement joins TRBV7-9 to TRBJ2-5, with 7 positions matching TRBD1. This CDR3 is 14 amino acids long. The ends lost 2 bases at V and 0 bases at J; junction bases unmatched: 0. In germline, CDR1 is SEHNR, CDR2 FQNEAQ (reference sequence). Here the CDR3 DNA reads TGTGCCAGCAGCTTACAGGGGGACCAAGAGACCCAGTACTTC. It yields the protein CASSLQGDQETQYF.

This clonotype was recorded at least ten times. The chain uses TRBV29-1 and TRBJ2-1; D remains unclear. Germline loops: CDR1 SQVTM, CDR2 ANQGSEA. This CDR3 has 12 residues. With 3 bases removed from V and 6 bases from J, the gap between germline ends came to 9 bases. The CDR3 nucleotides read TGCAGCGTTGACAAAACAATCAATGAGCAGTTCTTC. It codes for CSVDKTINEQFF.

This clonotype appeared a few times. The chain carries TRBV29-1 and TRBJ2-5; D perhaps matches TRBD2 (6 bases). The CDR3 consists of 12 residues. Germline CDR1 reads SQVTM; CDR2 reads ANQGSEA. With 8 bases removed from V and 5 bases from J, the gap between germline ends came to 15 bases. CDR3 protein: CSPRTMLETQYF. For the CDR3, the DNA is TGCAGCCCCAGGACTATGTTGGAGACCCAGTACTTC. The full variable domain, in which reference TRBV29-1 and TRBJ2-5 provide the parts outside the CDR3, is SAVISQKPSRDICQRGTSLTIQCQVDSQVTMMFWYRQQPGQSLTLIATANQGSEATYESGFVIDKFPISRPNLTFSTLTVSNMSPEDSSIYLCSPRTMLETQYFGPGTRLLVL.

This chain connects TRBV9 to TRBJ1-5; D possibly corresponds to TRBD1 (6 bases). With 4 bases removed from V and 7 bases from J, the gap between germline ends came to 18 bases. This CDR3 is built from 15 residues. Looked up from germline, CDR1 is SGDLS and CDR2 is YYNGEE. CDR3 nucleotides: TGTGCCAGCAGCAAGGGGGTGGGACTGGGGCAGCCCCAGCATTTT. This encodes CASSKGVGLGQPQHF.

This clonotype came up a few times. This chain joins TRBV5-1 and TRBJ2-2, with no clear D. CDR1 SGHRS and CDR2 YFSETQ come from the germline V gene. Trimming removed 4 bases at V and 0 bases at J, with 13 bases between. The CDR3 runs 16 residues. The DNA of the CDR3 is TGCGCCAGCAGCATTCACGACACACCGAACACCGGGGAGCTGTTTTTT. Protein: CASSIHDTPNTGELFF.

Many counts were recorded for this clonotype. The V and J genes are TRBV7-3 and TRBJ2-5, with a possible D match to TRBD2 (6 bases). Germline V lookup: CDR1 SGHTA, CDR2 FQGTGA. V shed 2 bases and J shed 7 bases, with 17 bases lying between them. This CDR3 comprises 15 residues. The CDR3 loop reads CASSLVPGVGGTQYF. CDR3 DNA sequence: TGTGCCAGCAGCTTAGTTCCGGGAGTAGGCGGGACCCAGTACTTC. The full variable domain, in which reference TRBV7-3 and TRBJ2-5 provide the parts outside the CDR3, is GAGVSQTPSNKVTEKGKYVELRCDPISGHTALYWYRQSLGQGPEFLIYFQGTGAADDSGLPNDRFFAVRPEGSVSTLKIQRTERGDSAVYLCASSLVPGVGGTQYFGPGTRLLVL.

This clonotype was found a few times. The chain combines TRBV6-2 or TRBV6-3 with TRBJ2-1, with TRBD1 matching 9 bases. V shed 3 bases, J shed 6 bases, and the junction held 15 bases outside the gene matches. Germline lookup yields CDR1 MNHEY and CDR2 SVGEGT. The length of the CDR3 is 18 residues. The CDR3 DNA reads TGTGCCAGCAGTTATTCAACTCCCTCGTCGACAGGGGGCAATGAGCAGTTCTTC. It is translated as CASSYSTPSSTGGNEQFF.

This clonotype came up many times. The chain couples TRBV7-3 to TRBJ2-3, with D possibly being TRBD2 (6 bases). This CDR3 has 14 amino acids. Trimming stripped 4 bases from V and 4 bases from J, with 12 bases between. Germline CDR1 is SGHTA and CDR2 is FQGTGA. In DNA form, the CDR3 reads TGTGCCAGCAGCTCCTCGACGGGAGCAGATACGCAGTATTTT. Encoded protein: CASSSSTGADTQYF.

This clonotype occurred many times. V gene TRBV7-2 combines with J gene TRBJ2-7; D assignment may be TRBD1 or TRBD2 (5 bases each). The V gene lost 1 base and the J gene lost 2 bases, with 15 bases spanning the gap. The CDR3 length is 16 residues. Germline V gene data show CDR1 as SGHTA and CDR2 as FQGNSA. The DNA for the CDR3 is TGTGCCAGCAGCTTAGGTTGGGGCGGGTCTACCTACGAGCAGTACTTC. Protein sequence: CASSLGWGGSTYEQYF.

The sample holds a few counts of this clonotype. The chain combines TRBV15 with TRBJ2-4, with D hard to call. V was trimmed by 10 bases and J by 0 bases, leaving 7 bases between them. Per germline, CDR1 LNHNV and CDR2 YYDKDF (reference sequence). CDR3 length: 12 residues. The DNA of the CDR3 is TGTGCCAACCAAATAGCCAAAAACATTCAGTACTTC. Translating it yields CANQIAKNIQYF.